One T cell receptor (beta chain) is described in this entry. In the study's own analysis: Estimation of nucleated cell counts relied on the amplification of reference gene primers. Clones were sequenced by immunoSEQ multiplex PCR, and TCRdb holds only the in-frame ones, with some missing. V and J calls plus clone size are reproduced from that table; the DNA served to infer D and trimming. The sample lists 180,000 or so clones, 84% occurring once. The data belong to a study of blood T cell repertoires in COVID-19. Across the study: The samples span acute and convalescent COVID-19 from the United States, Italy and Spain. PBMCs, B-cell-depleted T cells, or T cells were the source of the cDNA or gDNA that made up the material.

While infection was still active, Seattle patients were enrolled and then followed longitudinally. The CDR3 runs 15 residues. V was pared by 6 bases and J by 0 bases, with 12 bases between. Germline V gives CDR1 LNHDA, CDR2 SQIVND (reference sequence). Sample: peripheral blood. The chain carries TRBV19 and TRBJ2-1; D is undetermined. This TCR derives from a woman aged 70-85 years with COVID-19, enrolled during active disease. The CDR3 DNA is TGTGCCAGTAGCCCCAGCGTGTTCTCCTACAATGAGCAGTTCTTC. Its protein product is CASSPSVFSYNEQFF.